This T cell receptor beta chain originates from a study of T cell clonotyping in hematopoietic cell transplantation. Produced via immunoSEQ multiplex PCR; TCRdb's table is partial and in-frame only. The sample has some 45,000 clones, roughly 80% seen once. Time point in this sample: recipient sample about 28 days before transplant, after cytoreduction. Germline assignment: CDR1 SGHTA and CDR2 FQGNSA. The CDR3 has 14 residues. Trimming removed 5 bases from V and 3 bases from J, with 8 bases in between. This chain uses TRBV7-2 with TRBJ1-6; TRBD1 is a possible D gene (6 bases). The clonotype comes from a man aged 55 to 69 with myelodysplastic syndrome. Some clones in this sample may be carry-over from other donors' samples. Sequencing used peripheral blood mononuclear cells, obtained before stem cell transplant. CDR3 sequence reads: CASSVGGYNSPLHF. For the CDR3, the DNA is TGTGCCAGCAGCGTAGGGGGCTATAATTCACCCCTCCACTTT. Full variable domain (outside the CDR3, taken from reference TRBV7-2 and TRBJ1-6): GAGVSQSPSNKVTEKGKDVELRCDPISGHTALYWYRQSLGQGLEFLIYFQGNSAPDKSGLPSDRFSAERTGGSVSTLTIQRTQQEDSAVYLCASSVGGYNSPLHFGNGTRLTVT.